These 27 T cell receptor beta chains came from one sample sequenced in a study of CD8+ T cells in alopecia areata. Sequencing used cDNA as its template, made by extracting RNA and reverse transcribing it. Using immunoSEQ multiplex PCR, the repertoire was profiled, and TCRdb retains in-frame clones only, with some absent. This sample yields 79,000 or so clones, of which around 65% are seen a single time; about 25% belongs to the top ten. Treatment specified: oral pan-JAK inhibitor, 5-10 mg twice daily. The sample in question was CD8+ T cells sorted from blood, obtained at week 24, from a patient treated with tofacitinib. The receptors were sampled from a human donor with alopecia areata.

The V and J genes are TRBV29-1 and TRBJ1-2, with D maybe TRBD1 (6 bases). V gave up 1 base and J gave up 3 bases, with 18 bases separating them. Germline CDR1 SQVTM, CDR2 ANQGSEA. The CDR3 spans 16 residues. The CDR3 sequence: CSVEVFQGSTHYGYTF. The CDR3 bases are TGCAGCGTTGAAGTCTTTCAGGGGTCAACGCACTATGGCTACACCTTC. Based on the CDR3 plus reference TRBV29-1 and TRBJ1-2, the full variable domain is SAVISQKPSRDICQRGTSLTIQCQVDSQVTMMFWYRQQPGQSLTLIATANQGSEATYESGFVIDKFPISRPNLTFSTLTVSNMSPEDSSIYLCSVEVFQGSTHYGYTFGSGTRLTVV.

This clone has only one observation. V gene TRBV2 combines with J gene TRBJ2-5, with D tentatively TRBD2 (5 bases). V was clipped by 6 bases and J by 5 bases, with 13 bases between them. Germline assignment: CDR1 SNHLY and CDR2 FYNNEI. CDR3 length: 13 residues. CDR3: CASRASPRETQYF. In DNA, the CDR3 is TGTGCCAGCAGGGCTAGCCCAAGGGAGACCCAGTACTTC.

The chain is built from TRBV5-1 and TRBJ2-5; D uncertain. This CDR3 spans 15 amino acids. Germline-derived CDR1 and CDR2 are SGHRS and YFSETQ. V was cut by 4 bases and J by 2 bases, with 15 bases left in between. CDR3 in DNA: TGCGCCAGCAGCCCACGGTTGGGTCTTCAAGAGACCCAGTACTTC. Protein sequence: CASSPRLGLQETQYF.

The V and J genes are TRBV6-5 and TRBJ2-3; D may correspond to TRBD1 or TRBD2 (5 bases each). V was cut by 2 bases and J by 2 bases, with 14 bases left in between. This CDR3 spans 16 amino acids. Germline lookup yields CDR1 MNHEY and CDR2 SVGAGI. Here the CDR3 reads CASSYGRGVSTDTQYF. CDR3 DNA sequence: TGTGCCAGCAGTTACGGTAGGGGAGTCTCCACAGATACGCAGTATTTT.

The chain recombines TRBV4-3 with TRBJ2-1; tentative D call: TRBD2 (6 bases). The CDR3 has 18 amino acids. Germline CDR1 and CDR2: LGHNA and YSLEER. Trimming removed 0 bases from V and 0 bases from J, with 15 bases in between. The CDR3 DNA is TGCGCCAGCAGCCAAGATTATGGGGACTTCGGCTCCTACAATGAGCAGTTCTTC. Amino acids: CASSQDYGDFGSYNEQFF.

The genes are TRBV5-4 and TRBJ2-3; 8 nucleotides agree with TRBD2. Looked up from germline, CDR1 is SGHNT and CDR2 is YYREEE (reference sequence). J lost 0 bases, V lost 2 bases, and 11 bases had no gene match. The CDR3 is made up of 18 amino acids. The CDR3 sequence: CASSFPGFSGGSTDTQYF. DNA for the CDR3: TGTGCCAGCAGCTTTCCTGGGTTCTCGGGAGGGAGCACAGATACGCAGTATTTT.

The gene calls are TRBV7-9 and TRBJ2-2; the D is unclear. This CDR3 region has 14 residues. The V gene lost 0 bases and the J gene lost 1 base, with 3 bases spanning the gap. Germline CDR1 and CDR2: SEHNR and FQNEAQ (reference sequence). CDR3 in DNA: TGTGCCAGCAGCTTAGCCCGGAACACCGGGGAGCTGTTTTTT. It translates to CASSLARNTGELFF.

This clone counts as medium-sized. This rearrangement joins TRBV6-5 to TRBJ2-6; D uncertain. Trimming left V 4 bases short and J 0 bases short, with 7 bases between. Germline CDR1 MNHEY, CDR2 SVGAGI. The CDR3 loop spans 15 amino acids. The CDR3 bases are TGTGCCAGCAGTTTAGAGAGCTCTGGGGCCAACGTCCTGACTTTC. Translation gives CASSLESSGANVLTF.

The CDR3 protein is CASSLWTGTYEQYF. For the CDR3, the DNA is TGTGCCAGCAGTCTCTGGACAGGAACCTACGAGCAGTACTTC. The chain has TRBV25-1 and TRBJ2-7; 7 bases align to TRBD1. The CDR3 is 14 amino acids. Per germline, CDR1 MGHDK and CDR2 SYGVNS. The ends lost 5 bases at V and 2 bases at J; junction bases unmatched: 6.

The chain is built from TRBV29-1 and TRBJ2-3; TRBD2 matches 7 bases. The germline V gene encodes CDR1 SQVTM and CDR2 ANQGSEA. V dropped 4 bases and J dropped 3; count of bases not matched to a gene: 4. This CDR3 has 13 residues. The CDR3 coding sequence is TGCAGCGTTGGGGCGGGGGTAACAGATACGCAGTATTTT. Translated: CSVGAGVTDTQYF.

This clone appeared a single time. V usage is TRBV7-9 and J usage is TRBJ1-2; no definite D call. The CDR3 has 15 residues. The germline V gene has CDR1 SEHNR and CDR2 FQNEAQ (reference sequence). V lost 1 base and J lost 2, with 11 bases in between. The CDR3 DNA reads TGTGCCAGCAGCTTAGGGACGCCTATGAACTATGGCTACACCTTC. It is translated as CASSLGTPMNYGYTF.

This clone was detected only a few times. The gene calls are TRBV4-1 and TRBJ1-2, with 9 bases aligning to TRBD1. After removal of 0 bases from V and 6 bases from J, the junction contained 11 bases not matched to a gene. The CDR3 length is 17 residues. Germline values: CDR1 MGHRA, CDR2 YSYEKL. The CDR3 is CASSQDTTTGGEDGYTF. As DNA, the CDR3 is TGCGCCAGCAGCCAAGACACCACTACAGGGGGCGAGGATGGCTACACCTTC.

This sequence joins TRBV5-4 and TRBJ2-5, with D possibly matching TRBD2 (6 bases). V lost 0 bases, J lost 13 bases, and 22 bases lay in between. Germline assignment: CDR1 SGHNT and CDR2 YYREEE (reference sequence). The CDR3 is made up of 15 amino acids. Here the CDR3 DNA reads TGTGCCAGCAGCTTGGGGGTTGTACGGGAGTGGCCCCTGTACTTC. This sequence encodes CASSLGVVREWPLYF.

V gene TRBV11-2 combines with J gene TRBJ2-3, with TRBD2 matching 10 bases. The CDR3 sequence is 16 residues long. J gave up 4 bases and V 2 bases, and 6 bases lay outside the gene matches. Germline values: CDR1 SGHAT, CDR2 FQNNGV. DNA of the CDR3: TGTGCCAGCAGCTTACCCCCCAGCGGGGGGGCAGATACGCAGTATTTT. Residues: CASSLPPSGGADTQYF.

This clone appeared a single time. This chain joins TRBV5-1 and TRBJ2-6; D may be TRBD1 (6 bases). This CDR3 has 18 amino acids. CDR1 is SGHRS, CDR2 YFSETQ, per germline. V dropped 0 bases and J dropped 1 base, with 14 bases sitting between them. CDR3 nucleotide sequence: TGCGCCAGCAGCTTGGATAGTGGGACACCATCTGGGGCCAACGTCCTGACTTTC. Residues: CASSLDSGTPSGANVLTF.

CDR3 coding DNA: TGTGCCAGCAGTGAACGGGACAGCTATCAGCCCCAGCATTTT. It specifies CASSERDSYQPQHF. The V call is TRBV27, the J call TRBJ1-5; 7 nucleotides agree with TRBD1. Per germline, CDR1 MNHEY and CDR2 SMNVEV (reference sequence). The ends lost 5 bases at V and 5 bases at J; junction bases unmatched: 6. The CDR3 totals 14 residues.

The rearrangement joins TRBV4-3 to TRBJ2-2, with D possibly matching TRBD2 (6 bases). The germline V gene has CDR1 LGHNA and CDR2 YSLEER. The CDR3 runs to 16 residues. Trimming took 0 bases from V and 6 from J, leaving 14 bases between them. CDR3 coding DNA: TGCGCCAGCAGCCAAGAGCCGGGAGACGGCGCCGGGGAGCTGTTTTTT. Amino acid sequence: CASSQEPGDGAGELFF.

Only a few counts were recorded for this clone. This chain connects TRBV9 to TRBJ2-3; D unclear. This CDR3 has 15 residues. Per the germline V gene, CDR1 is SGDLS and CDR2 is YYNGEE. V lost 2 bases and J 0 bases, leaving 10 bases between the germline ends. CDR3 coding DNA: TGTGCCAGCAGCGTTGGACCTTTAAGCACAGATACGCAGTATTTT. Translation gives CASSVGPLSTDTQYF.

CDR3 protein: CASSSNGGVGNEQFF. DNA of the CDR3: TGCGCCAGCAGCTCCAACGGGGGGGTGGGCAATGAGCAGTTCTTC. V gene TRBV5-1 combines with J gene TRBJ2-1, with 8 nucleotides matching TRBD2. The CDR3 runs to 15 residues. Germline CDR1 reads SGHRS; CDR2 reads YFSETQ. Trimming at V came to 3 bases and at J to 6 bases, leaving 8 bases not matched to a gene. The variable domain in full, with the rest retrieved from reference TRBV5-1 and TRBJ2-1, is KAGVTQTPRYLIKTRGQQVTLSCSPISGHRSVSWYQQTPGQGLQFLFEYFSETQRNKGNFPGRFSGRQFSNSRSEMNVSTLELGDSALYLCASSSNGGVGNEQFFGPGTRLTVL.

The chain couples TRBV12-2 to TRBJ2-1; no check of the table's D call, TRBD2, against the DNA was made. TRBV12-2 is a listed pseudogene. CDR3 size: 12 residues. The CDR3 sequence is CASRLVYNEQFF. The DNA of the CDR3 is TGTGCAAGTCGCTTAGTATACAATGAGCAGTTCTTC.

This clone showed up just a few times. The CDR3 coding sequence is TGTGCCAGCAGTGTCGGGACTCCGTACAATGAGCAGTTCTTC. Its protein product is CASSVGTPYNEQFF. V is TRBV27 and J is TRBJ2-1; tentative D call: TRBD2 (6 bases). The CDR3 totals 14 residues. V was clipped by 5 bases and J by 4 bases, with 12 bases between them. The germline V gene encodes CDR1 MNHEY and CDR2 SMNVEV (reference sequence).

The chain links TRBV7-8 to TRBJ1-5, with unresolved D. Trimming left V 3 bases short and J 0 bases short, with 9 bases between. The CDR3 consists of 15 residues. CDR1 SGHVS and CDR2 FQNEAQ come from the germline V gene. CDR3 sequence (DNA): TGTGCCAGCAGCTTGGAGGGTTATAGCAATCAGCCCCAGCATTTT. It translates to CASSLEGYSNQPQHF.

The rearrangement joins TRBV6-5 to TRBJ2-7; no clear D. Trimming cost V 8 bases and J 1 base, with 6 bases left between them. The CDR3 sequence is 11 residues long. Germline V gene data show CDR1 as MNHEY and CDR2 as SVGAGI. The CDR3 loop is CASGQSYEQYF. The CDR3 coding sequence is TGTGCCAGCGGTCAATCCTACGAGCAGTACTTC.

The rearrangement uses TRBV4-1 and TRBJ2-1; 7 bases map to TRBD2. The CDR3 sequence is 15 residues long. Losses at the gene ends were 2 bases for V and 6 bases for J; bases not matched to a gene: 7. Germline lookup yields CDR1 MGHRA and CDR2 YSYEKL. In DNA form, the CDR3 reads TGCGCCAGCAGCCAAACAGGACTAGGCCGCAATGAGCAGTTCTTC. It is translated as CASSQTGLGRNEQFF.

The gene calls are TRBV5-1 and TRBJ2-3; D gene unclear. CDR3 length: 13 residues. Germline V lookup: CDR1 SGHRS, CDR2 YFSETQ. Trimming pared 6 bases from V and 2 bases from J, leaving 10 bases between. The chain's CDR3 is CASIASLTDTQYF. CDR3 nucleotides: TGCGCCAGCATTGCAAGCCTCACAGATACGCAGTATTTT.

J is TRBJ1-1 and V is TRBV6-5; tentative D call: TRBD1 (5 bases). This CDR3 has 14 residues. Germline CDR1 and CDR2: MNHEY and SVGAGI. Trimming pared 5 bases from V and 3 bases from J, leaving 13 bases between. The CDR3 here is CASSPRGEHTEAFF. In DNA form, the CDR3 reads TGTGCCAGCAGTCCCCGGGGGGAGCACACTGAAGCTTTCTTT.

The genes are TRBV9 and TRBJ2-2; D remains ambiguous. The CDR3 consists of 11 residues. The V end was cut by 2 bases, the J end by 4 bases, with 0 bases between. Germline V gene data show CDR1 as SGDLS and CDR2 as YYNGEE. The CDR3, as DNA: TGTGCCAGCAGCGTCACCGGGGAGCTGTTTTTT. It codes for CASSVTGELFF. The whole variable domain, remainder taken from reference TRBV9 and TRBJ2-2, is DSGVTQTPKHLITATGQRVTLRCSPRSGDLSVYWYQQSLDQGLQFLIQYYNGEERAKGNILERFSAQQFPDLHSELNLSSLELGDSALYFCASSVTGELFFGEGSRLTVL.